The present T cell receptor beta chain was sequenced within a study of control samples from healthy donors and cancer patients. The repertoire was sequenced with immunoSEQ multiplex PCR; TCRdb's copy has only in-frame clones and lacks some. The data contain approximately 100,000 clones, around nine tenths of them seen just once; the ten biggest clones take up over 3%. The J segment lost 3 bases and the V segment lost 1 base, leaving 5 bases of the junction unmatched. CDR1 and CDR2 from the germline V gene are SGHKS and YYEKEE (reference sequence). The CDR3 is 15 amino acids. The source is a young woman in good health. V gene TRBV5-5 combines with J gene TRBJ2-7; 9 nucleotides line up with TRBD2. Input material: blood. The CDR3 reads CASSLLISGGYEQYF. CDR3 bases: TGTGCCAGCAGCTTGCTTATTAGCGGGGGCTACGAGCAGTACTTC.